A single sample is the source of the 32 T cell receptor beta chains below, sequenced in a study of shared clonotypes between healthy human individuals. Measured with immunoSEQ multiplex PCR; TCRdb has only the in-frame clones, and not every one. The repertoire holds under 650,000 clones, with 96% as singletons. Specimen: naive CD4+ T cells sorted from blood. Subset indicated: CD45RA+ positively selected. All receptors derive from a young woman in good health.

This chain's CDR3 is CASSEAPGAGDTQYF. In nucleotides, the CDR3 is TGTGCCAGCAGTGAAGCTCCCGGGGCCGGAGATACGCAGTATTTT. The rearrangement joins TRBV6-1 to TRBJ2-3, with D tentatively TRBD1 or TRBD2 (5 bases each). V lost 0 bases, J lost 5 bases, and 12 bases lay in between. CDR3 length: 15 residues. Germline assignment: CDR1 MNHNS and CDR2 SASEGT.

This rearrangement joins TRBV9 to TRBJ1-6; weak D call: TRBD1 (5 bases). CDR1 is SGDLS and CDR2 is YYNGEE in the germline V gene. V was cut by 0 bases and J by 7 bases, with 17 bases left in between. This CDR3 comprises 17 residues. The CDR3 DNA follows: TGTGCCAGCAGCGTAGCTACTCATGCAGGGTGGAATTCACCCCTCCACTTT. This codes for CASSVATHAGWNSPLHF.

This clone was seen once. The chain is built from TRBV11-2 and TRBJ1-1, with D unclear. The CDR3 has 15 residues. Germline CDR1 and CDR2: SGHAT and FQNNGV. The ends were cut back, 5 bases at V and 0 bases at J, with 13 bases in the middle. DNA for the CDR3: TGTGCCAGCAGCACACGACGGAGCGTGAACACTGAAGCTTTCTTT. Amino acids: CASSTRRSVNTEAFF.

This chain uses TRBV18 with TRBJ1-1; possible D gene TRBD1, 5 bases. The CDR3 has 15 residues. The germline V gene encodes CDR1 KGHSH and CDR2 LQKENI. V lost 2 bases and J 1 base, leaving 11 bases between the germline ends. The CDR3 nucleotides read TGTGCCAGCTCACCAGTCGACAGCACGAACACTGAAGCTTTCTTT. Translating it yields CASSPVDSTNTEAFF.

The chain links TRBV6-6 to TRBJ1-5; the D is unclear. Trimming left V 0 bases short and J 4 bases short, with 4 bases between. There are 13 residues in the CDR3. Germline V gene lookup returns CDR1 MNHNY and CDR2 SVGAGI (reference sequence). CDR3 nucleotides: TGTGCCAGCAGTTACTCGAGGAATCAGCCCCAGCATTTT. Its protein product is CASSYSRNQPQHF.

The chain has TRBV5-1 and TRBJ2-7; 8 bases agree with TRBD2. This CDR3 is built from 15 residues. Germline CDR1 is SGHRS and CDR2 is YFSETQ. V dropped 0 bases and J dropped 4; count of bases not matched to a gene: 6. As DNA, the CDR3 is TGCGCCAGCAGCTTGGCCGAGCGGGAGTCGTACGAGCAGTACTTC. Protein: CASSLAERESYEQYF.

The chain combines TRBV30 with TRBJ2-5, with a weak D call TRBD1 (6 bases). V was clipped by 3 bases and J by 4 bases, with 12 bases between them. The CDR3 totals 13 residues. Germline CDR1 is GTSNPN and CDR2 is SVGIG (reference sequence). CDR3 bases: TGTGCCTGGAGCCAGGGACACCGAGAGACCCAGTACTTC. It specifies CAWSQGHRETQYF. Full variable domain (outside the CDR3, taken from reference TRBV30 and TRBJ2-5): SQTIHQWPATLVQPVGSPLSLECTVEGTSNPNLYWYRQAAGRGLQLLFYSVGIGQISSEVPQNLSASRPQDRQFILSSKKLLLSDSGFYLCAWSQGHRETQYFGPGTRLLVL.

CDR3 nucleotides: TGTGCCAGCAGCAAAGAAGTCTCTGGGGCCAACGTCCTGACTTTC. The encoded protein is CASSKEVSGANVLTF. This chain joins TRBV6-5 and TRBJ2-6; D gene ambiguous. The V and J ends lost 6 bases and 0 bases respectively, with 9 bases between them. The CDR3 loop spans 15 amino acids. Germline values: CDR1 MNHEY, CDR2 SVGAGI.

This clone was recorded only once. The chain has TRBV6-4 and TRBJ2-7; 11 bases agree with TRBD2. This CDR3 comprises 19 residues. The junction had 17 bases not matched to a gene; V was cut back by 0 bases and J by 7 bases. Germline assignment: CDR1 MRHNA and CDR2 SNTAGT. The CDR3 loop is CASSDSGSRLAGGWREQYF. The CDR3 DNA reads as TGTGCCAGCAGTGACTCTGGTAGTCGGCTAGCGGGAGGATGGCGGGAGCAGTACTTC.

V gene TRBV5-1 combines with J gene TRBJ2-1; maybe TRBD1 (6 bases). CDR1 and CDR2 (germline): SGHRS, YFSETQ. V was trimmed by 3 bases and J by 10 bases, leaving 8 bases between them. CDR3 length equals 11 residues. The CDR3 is CASSSRGEQFF. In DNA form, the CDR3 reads TGCGCCAGCAGCTCCAGGGGCGAGCAGTTCTTC.

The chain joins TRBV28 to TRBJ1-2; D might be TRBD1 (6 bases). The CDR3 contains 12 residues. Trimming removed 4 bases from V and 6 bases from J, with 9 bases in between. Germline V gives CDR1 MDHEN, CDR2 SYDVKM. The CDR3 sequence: CASSYREHGYTF. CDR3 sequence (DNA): TGTGCCAGCAGTTACAGGGAACATGGCTACACCTTC.

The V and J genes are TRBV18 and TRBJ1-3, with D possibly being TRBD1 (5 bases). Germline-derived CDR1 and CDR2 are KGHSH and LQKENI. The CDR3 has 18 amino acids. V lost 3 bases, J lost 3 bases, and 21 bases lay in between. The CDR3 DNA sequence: TGTGCCAGCTCACCCACATATTTGGACACGCAGCTTGGAAACACCATATATTTT. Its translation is CASSPTYLDTQLGNTIYF.

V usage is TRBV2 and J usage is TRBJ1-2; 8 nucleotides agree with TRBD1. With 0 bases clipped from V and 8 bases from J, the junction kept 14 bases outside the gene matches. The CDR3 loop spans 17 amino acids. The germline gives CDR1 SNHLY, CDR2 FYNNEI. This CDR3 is CASSEALWTGKGRGYTF. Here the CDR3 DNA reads TGTGCCAGCAGTGAAGCGCTGTGGACAGGGAAGGGTCGGGGCTACACCTTC. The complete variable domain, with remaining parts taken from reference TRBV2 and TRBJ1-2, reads EPEVTQTPSHQVTQMGQEVILRCVPISNHLYFYWYRQILGQKVEFLVSFYNNEISEKSEIFDDQFSVERPDGSNFTLKIRSTKLEDSAMYFCASSEALWTGKGRGYTFGSGTRLTVV.

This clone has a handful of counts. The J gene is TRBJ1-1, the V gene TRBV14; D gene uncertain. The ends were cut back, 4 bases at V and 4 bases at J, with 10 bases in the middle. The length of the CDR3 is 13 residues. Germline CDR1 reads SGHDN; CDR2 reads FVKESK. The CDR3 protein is CASSLSPGTEAFF. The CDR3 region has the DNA TGTGCCAGCAGCCTATCTCCCGGCACTGAAGCTTTCTTT.

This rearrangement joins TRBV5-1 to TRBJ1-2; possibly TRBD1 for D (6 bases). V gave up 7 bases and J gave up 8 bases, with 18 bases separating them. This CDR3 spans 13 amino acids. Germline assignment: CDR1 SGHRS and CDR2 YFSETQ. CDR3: CASHPPTGYGYTF. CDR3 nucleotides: TGCGCCAGCCACCCGCCTACAGGGTACGGCTACACCTTC.

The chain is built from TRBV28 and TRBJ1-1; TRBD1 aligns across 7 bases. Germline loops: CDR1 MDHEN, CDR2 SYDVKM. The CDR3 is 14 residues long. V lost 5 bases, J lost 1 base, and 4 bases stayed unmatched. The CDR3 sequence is CASSRGQPNTEAFF. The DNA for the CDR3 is TGTGCCAGCAGTCGGGGACAGCCGAACACTGAAGCTTTCTTT.

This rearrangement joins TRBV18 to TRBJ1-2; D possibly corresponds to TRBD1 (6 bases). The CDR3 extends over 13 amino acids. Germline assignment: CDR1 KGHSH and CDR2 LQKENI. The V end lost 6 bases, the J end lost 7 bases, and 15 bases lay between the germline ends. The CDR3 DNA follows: TGTGCCAGCTCCCCGGGACACCGCGGTGGCTACACCTTC. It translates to CASSPGHRGGYTF.

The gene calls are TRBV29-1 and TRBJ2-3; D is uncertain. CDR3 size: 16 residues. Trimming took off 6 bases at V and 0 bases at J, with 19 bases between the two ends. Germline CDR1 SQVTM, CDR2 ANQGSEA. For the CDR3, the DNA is TGCAGCGTGTCCCTCGTAGGGCCCCTAAGCACAGATACGCAGTATTTT. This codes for CSVSLVGPLSTDTQYF.

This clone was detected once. In DNA, the CDR3 is TGTGCCAGCAGCTTCGGGGACGGGCAGTTCTTC. As protein: CASSFGDGQFF. The V call is TRBV7-9, the J call TRBJ2-1; D may match TRBD1 or TRBD2 (5 bases each). V was cut by 3 bases and J by 12 bases, with 9 bases left in between. Germline V CDR1 and CDR2: SEHNR, FQNEAQ (reference sequence). The CDR3 has 11 residues. Based on the CDR3 plus reference TRBV7-9 and TRBJ2-1, the full variable domain is DTGVSQNPRHKITKRGQNVTFRCDPISEHNRLYWYRQTLGQGPEFLTYFQNEAQLEKSRLLSDRFSAERPKGSFSTLEIQRTEQGDSAMYLCASSFGDGQFFGPGTRLTVL.

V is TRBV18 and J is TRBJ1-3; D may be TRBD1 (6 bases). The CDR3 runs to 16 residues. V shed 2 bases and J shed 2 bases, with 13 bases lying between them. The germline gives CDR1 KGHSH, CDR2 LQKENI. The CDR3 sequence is CASSPTPPGAGNTIYF. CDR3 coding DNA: TGTGCCAGCTCACCAACCCCGCCAGGGGCTGGAAACACCATATATTTT.

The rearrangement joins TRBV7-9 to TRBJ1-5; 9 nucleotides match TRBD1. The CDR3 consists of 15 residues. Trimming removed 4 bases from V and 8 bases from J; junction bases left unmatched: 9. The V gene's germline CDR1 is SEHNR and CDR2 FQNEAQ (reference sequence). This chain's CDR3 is CASSSTGGPYEPQHF. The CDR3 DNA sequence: TGTGCCAGCAGCTCCACAGGGGGCCCCTATGAGCCCCAGCATTTT.

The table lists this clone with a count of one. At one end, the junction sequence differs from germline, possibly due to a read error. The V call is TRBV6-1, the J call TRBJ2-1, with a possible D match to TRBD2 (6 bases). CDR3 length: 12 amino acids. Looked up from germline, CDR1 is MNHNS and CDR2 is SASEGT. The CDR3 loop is CAGRASASEQFF. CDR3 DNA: TGTGCCGGCAGGGCTAGCGCGAGTGAGCAGTTCTTC.

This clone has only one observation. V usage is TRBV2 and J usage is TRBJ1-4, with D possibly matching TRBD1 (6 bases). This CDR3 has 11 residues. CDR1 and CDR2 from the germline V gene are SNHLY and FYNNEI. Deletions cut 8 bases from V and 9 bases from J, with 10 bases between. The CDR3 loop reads CASRGGQKLFF. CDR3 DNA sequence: TGTGCCAGCCGGGGGGGGCAAAAACTGTTTTTT. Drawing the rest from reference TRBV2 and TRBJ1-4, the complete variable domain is EPEVTQTPSHQVTQMGQEVILRCVPISNHLYFYWYRQILGQKVEFLVSFYNNEISEKSEIFDDQFSVERPDGSNFTLKIRSTKLEDSAMYFCASRGGQKLFFGSGTQLSVL.

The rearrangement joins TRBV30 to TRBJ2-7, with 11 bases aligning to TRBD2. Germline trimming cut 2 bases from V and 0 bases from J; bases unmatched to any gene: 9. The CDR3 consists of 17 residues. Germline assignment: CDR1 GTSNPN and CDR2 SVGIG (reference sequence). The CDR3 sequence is CAWSLPSGRRSSYEQYF. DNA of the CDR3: TGTGCCTGGAGTCTCCCTAGCGGGAGGAGGAGCTCCTACGAGCAGTACTTC.

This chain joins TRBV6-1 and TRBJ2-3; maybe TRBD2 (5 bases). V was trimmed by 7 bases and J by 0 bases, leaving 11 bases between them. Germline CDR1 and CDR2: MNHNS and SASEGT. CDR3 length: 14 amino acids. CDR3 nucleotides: TGTGCCAGCACCGAGGGCAGAAGCACAGATACGCAGTATTTT. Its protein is CASTEGRSTDTQYF.

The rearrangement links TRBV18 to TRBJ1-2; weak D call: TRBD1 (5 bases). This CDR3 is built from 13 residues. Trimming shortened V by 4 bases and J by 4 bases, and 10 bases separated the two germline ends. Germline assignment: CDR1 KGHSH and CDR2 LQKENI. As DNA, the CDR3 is TGTGCCAGCTCACAAGGGGACCGCTATGGCTACACCTTC. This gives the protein CASSQGDRYGYTF.

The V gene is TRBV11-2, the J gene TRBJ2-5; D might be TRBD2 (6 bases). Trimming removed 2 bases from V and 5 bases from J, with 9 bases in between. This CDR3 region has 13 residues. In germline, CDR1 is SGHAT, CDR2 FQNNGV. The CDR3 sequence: CASSLSGGETQYF. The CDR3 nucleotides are TGTGCCAGCAGCTTATCTGGGGGGGAGACCCAGTACTTC.

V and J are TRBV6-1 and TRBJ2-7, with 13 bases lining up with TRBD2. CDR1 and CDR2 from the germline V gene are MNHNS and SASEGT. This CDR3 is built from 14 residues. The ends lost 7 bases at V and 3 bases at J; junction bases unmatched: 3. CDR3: CASTGLAGDYEQYF. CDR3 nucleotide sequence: TGTGCCAGCACTGGACTAGCGGGAGACTACGAGCAGTACTTC.

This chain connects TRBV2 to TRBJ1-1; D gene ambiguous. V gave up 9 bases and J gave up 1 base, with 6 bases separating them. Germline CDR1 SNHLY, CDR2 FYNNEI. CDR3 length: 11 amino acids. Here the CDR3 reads CARTENTEAFF. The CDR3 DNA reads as TGTGCCAGGACGGAGAACACTGAAGCTTTCTTT.

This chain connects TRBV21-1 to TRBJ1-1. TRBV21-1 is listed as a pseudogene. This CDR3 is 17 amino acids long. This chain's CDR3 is CASSKGREDGTHTEAFF. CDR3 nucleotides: TGTGCCAGCAGCAAGGGTCGGGAAGATGGAACGCACACTGAAGCTTTCTTT.

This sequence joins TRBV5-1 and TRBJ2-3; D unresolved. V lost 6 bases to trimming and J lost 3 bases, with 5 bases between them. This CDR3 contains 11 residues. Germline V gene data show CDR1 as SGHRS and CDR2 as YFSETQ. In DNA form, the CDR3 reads TGCGCCAGCAAGGGAACAGATACGCAGTATTTT. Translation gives CASKGTDTQYF.

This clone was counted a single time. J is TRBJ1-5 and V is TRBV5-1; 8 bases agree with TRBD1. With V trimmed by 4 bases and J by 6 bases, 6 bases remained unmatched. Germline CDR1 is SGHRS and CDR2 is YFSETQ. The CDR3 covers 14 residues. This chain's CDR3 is CASSPGQDGQPQHF. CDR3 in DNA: TGCGCCAGCAGCCCGGGACAGGACGGTCAGCCCCAGCATTTT.